These 13 T cell receptor beta chains originate from one sample sequenced in a study of cytomegalovirus exposure and HLA in healthy donors. 60 Vbeta and 13 Jbeta primers were used in PCR. The method was immunoSEQ multiplex PCR; TCRdb's version includes in-frame clones alone and lacks a portion of them. The sample shows some 240,000 clones, about 78% of them seen only once. Input material: PBMCs. These receptors all come from a male donor in good health and CMV-seronegative.

The chain uses TRBV7-3 and TRBJ2-3; D unclear. V lost 2 bases, J lost 0 bases, and 6 bases lay in between. This CDR3 region has 14 residues. The germline V gene has CDR1 SGHTA and CDR2 FQGTGA. The CDR3 DNA reads TGTGCCAGCAGCTTACAACACAGCACAGATACGCAGTATTTT. Protein: CASSLQHSTDTQYF.

The chain couples TRBV5-1 to TRBJ2-1; D possibly corresponds to TRBD2 (7 bases). V was trimmed by 4 bases and J by 3 bases, leaving 14 bases between them. Per germline, CDR1 SGHRS and CDR2 YFSETQ. The CDR3 runs to 15 residues. CDR3 sequence (DNA): TGCGCCAGCAGCCTGCGGGGGCCGGACTACAATGAGCAGTTCTTC. Encoded protein: CASSLRGPDYNEQFF.

With regard to this clone: The junction does not match germline at one end; this may be a read error. The rearrangement uses TRBV5-1 and TRBJ2-3, with TRBD2 matching 9 bases. The CDR3 has 15 amino acids. From germline, CDR1 is SGHRS and CDR2 YFSETQ. The CDR3: CASGFGGLATDTQYF. CDR3 nucleotide sequence: TGCGCCAGCGGCTTCGGGGGACTAGCCACAGATACGCAGTATTTT.

This clone has just a few counts. V is TRBV2 and J is TRBJ1-1, with 10 bases lining up with TRBD1. With 6 bases clipped from V and 4 bases from J, the junction kept 5 bases outside the gene matches. CDR1 is SNHLY, CDR2 FYNNEI, per germline. The CDR3 runs 14 residues. The CDR3 spells CASSPWTGGTEAFF. The CDR3 coding sequence is TGTGCCAGCAGCCCCTGGACAGGGGGCACTGAAGCTTTCTTT.

The V gene is TRBV20-1, the J gene TRBJ2-5; D call uncertain. This CDR3 has 9 amino acids. From germline, CDR1 is DFQATT and CDR2 SNEGSKA (reference sequence). V lost 6 bases and J lost 5, with 4 bases in between. The CDR3 region is CSASETQYF. CDR3 sequence (DNA): TGCAGTGCGTCGGAGACCCAGTACTTC.

The chain combines TRBV9 with TRBJ2-7; TRBD2 is a possible D gene (6 bases). CDR1 SGDLS and CDR2 YYNGEE come from the germline V gene. Trimming took 1 base from V and 2 from J, leaving 16 bases between them. The CDR3 has 16 residues. The CDR3 reads CASSVRDSGATYEQYF. CDR3 coding DNA: TGTGCCAGCAGCGTACGGGACTCCGGCGCCACCTACGAGCAGTACTTC.

The V call is TRBV5-4, the J call TRBJ2-7; TRBD1 matches at 9 bases. CDR3 length: 15 residues. The germline V gene has CDR1 SGHNT and CDR2 YYREEE (reference sequence). Trimming cost V 4 bases and J 2 bases; bases outside gene matches: 7. CDR3 coding DNA: TGTGCCAGCAGCCTAGGACAGGGGAGAACCTACGAGCAGTACTTC. Protein: CASSLGQGRTYEQYF.

This clone was observed a handful of times. The chain recombines TRBV5-5 with TRBJ1-1; D is possibly TRBD1 (6 bases). The CDR3 length is 15 residues. Per germline, CDR1 SGHKS and CDR2 YYEKEE (reference sequence). The V and J ends lost 2 bases and 1 base respectively, with 12 bases between them. The CDR3 nucleotides are TGTGCCAGCAGCTTAGGGGACACCGGGAACACTGAAGCTTTCTTT. Amino acids: CASSLGDTGNTEAFF.

The chain recombines TRBV5-1 with TRBJ2-7, with a weak D call TRBD1 (6 bases). Germline V CDR1 and CDR2: SGHRS, YFSETQ. Trimming removed 5 bases from V and 5 bases from J, with 8 bases in between. There are 11 residues in the CDR3. CDR3 protein: CASRGGDEQYF. CDR3 bases: TGCGCCAGCAGAGGGGGTGACGAGCAGTACTTC.

The J gene is TRBJ1-2, the V gene TRBV30; no reliable D call. V was shortened by 0 bases and J by 6 bases, with 8 bases between the two germline ends. The CDR3 has 12 amino acids. Germline lookup yields CDR1 GTSNPN and CDR2 SVGIG (reference sequence). The CDR3 loop is CAWSVPYHGYTF. The CDR3, as DNA: TGTGCCTGGAGTGTACCCTATCATGGCTACACCTTC. The full variable domain, completed using reference TRBV30 and TRBJ1-2, is SQTIHQWPATLVQPVGSPLSLECTVEGTSNPNLYWYRQAAGRGLQLLFYSVGIGQISSEVPQNLSASRPQDRQFILSSKKLLLSDSGFYLCAWSVPYHGYTFGSGTRLTVV.

This rearrangement joins TRBV18 to TRBJ2-1, with 10 bases lining up with TRBD2. The CDR3 loop spans 15 amino acids. V shed 3 bases and J 7 bases; nucleotides not matched to a gene: 6. The germline V gene encodes CDR1 KGHSH and CDR2 LQKENI. CDR3 in DNA: TGTGCCAGCTCACCGCGGGTAGCGGGGGGTAATGAGCAGTTCTTC. Its translation is CASSPRVAGGNEQFF.

The V and J genes are TRBV4-1 and TRBJ1-2; D possibly corresponds to TRBD1 (5 bases). The V gene lost 6 bases and the J gene lost 4 bases, with 15 bases spanning the gap. This CDR3 contains 14 residues. Germline-derived CDR1 and CDR2 are MGHRA and YSYEKL. CDR3 DNA sequence: TGCGCCAGCAGAAAGAGACTGGGGGGCTATGGCTACACCTTC. Its protein is CASRKRLGGYGYTF.

On this clone itself: This sample also contains other DNA sequences that code for the same CDR3. CDR3 nucleotides: TGTGCCAGCAGCTTAGGGCAAAACACTGAAGCTTTCTTT. Translating it yields CASSLGQNTEAFF. The chain combines TRBV7-3 with TRBJ1-1, with unresolved D. The CDR3 runs 13 residues. V was pared by 2 bases and J by 2 bases, with 6 bases between. CDR1 and CDR2 from the germline V gene are SGHTA and FQGTGA.